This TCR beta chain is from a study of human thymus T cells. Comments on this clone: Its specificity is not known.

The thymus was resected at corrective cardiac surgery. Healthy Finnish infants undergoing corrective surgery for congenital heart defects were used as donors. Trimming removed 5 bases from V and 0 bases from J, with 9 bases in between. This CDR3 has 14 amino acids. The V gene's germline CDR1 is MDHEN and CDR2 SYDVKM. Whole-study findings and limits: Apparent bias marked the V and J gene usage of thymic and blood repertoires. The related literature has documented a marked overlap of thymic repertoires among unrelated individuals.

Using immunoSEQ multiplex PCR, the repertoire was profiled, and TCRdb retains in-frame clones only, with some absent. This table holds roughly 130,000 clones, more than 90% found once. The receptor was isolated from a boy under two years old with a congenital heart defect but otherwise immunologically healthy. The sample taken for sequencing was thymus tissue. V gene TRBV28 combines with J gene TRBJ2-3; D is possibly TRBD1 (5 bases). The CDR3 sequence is CASSGATSTDTQYF. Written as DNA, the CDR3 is TGTGCCAGCAGTGGGGCAACTAGCACAGATACGCAGTATTTT.